This T cell receptor (beta chain) came from a study of technical replicates of blood from a handful of donors. Using immunoSEQ multiplex PCR, the repertoire was profiled, and TCRdb retains in-frame clones only, with some absent. The sample includes some 48,000 clones, about 96% seen only once; the top ten take 0.3% to 0.4%. CDR1 SNHLY and CDR2 FYNNEI come from the germline V gene. V lost 5 bases to trimming and J lost 4 bases, with 15 bases between them. This CDR3 contains 14 residues. This TCR was recovered from a human donor in good health. The chain employs TRBV2 and TRBJ2-7; possible D gene TRBD1, 6 bases. Specimen: T cells isolated from PBMCs. In nucleotides, the CDR3 is TGTGCCAGCAGTTATAGACAGGAAGGGTACGAGCAGTACTTC. Translating it yields CASSYRQEGYEQYF.